This TCR beta chain was identified in a study of T cell changes during pregnancy in multiple sclerosis. The data were produced by immunoSEQ multiplex PCR, yet TCRdb's version contains in-frame clones alone and is incomplete. The data show 52,000 or so clones, with around 90% seen just once and 0.5% to 0.75% held by the top ten. This CDR3 spans 17 amino acids. Per the germline V gene, CDR1 is SGHRS and CDR2 is YFSETQ. Trimming at V came to 4 bases and at J to 0 bases, leaving 12 bases not matched to a gene. This chain joins TRBV5-1 and TRBJ1-1; 7 bases align to TRBD1. The sequence was obtained from a female donor with multiple sclerosis, enrolled in a pregnancy study. The material was CD4+ T cells from peripheral blood mononuclear cells, obtained in the first trimester of pregnancy. The CDR3 DNA follows: TGCGCCAGCAGCCCCACCGGTCAGGGGGTACTGAACACTGAAGCTTTCTTT. Protein sequence: CASSPTGQGVLNTEAFF.